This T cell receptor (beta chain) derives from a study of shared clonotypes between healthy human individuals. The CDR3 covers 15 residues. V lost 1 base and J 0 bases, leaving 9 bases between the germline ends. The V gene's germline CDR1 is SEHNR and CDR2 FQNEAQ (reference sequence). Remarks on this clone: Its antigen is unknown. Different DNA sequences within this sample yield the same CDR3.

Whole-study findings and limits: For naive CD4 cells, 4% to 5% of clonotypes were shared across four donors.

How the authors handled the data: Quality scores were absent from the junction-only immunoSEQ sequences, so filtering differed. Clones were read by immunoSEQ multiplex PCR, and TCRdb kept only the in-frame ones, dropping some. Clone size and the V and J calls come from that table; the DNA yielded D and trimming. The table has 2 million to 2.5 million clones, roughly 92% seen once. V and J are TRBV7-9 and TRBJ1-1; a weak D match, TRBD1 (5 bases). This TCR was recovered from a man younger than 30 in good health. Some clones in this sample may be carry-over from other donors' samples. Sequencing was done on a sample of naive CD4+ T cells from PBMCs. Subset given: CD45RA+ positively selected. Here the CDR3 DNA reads TGTGCCAGCAGCTTAGGCCAGGGCTTGAACACTGAAGCTTTCTTT. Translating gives CASSLGQGLNTEAFF.